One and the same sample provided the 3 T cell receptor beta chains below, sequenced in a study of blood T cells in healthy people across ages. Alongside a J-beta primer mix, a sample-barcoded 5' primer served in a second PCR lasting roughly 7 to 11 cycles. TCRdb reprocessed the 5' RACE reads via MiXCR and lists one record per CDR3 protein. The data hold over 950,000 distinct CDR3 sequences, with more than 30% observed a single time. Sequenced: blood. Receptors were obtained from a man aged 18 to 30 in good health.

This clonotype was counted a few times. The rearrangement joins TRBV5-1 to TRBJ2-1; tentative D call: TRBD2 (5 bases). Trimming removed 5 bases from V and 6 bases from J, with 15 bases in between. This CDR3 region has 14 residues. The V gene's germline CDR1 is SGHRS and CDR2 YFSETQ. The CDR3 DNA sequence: TGCGCCAGCAGACCGGCGGGCAGGTCCAATGAGCAGTTCTTC. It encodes CASRPAGRSNEQFF.

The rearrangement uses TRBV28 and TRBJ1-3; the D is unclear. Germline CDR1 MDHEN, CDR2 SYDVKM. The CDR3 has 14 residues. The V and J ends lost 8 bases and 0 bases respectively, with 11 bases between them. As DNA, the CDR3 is TGTGCCAGCGTTGTGGCTAACTCTGGAAACACCATATATTTT. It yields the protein CASVVANSGNTIYF. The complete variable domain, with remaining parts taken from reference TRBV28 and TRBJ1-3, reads DVKVTQSSRYLVKRTGEKVFLECVQDMDHENMFWYRQDPGLGLRLIYFSYDVKMKEKGDIPEGYSVSREKKERFSLILESASTNQTSMYLCASVVANSGNTIYFGEGSWLTVV.

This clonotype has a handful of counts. CDR3 in DNA: TGTGCCAGCAGCTCAAGGACTAGCGGATTGTTGGAGACCCAGTACTTC. This codes for CASSSRTSGLLETQYF. V is TRBV7-2 and J is TRBJ2-5, with 10 positions matching TRBD2. V trimming: 4 bases; J trimming: 5 bases; junction bases outside the gene matches: 10. CDR1 and CDR2 from the germline V gene are SGHTA and FQGNSA. The CDR3 loop spans 16 amino acids.